This TCR beta chain was identified in a study of blood T cell repertoires in COVID-19. Study-level background: COVID-19 samples collected from the United States, Italy and Spain covered acute and convalescent phases. Nucleic acid was either cDNA or gDNA, and it came from T cells, B-cell-depleted T cells, or PBMCs.

Study processing details: Amplification from reference gene primers served as the basis for estimated nucleated cell counts. Assay used: immunoSEQ multiplex PCR; TCRdb lists only in-frame clones, some missing. That table supplies the V and J calls and clone size; D and trimming were determined from the DNA. Here the sample spans 140,000 to 150,000 clones, 84% being singletons. Looked up from germline, CDR1 is SGHTS and CDR2 is YDEGEE. The CDR3 has 14 residues. With 4 bases clipped from V and 8 bases from J, the junction kept 11 bases outside the gene matches. This clone was counted a single time. The sample consisted of peripheral blood. The sequence came from a human donor in a cohort sampled during active COVID-19. V usage is TRBV5-8 and J usage is TRBJ1-2; 7 bases map to TRBD1. Written as DNA, the CDR3 is TGTGCCAGCAGCCGACAGGGAGTGGGTCAGGGCTACACCTTC. Translating it yields CASSRQGVGQGYTF.